This is a list of T cell receptor beta chains from one sample in a study of early T cells in non-severe SARS-CoV-2 infection. From the 5' RACE reads, TCRdb called clonotypes with MiXCR, one entry per CDR3 protein. The sample has 75,000 to 100,000 distinct CDR3 sequences, over 15% seen once. The sample comprised whole blood. Receptor source: an adult who was a healthcare worker with PCR-confirmed SARS-CoV-2 infection or an uninfected control (not recorded which). Both conserved end residues are part of each CDR3. D genes are given only for firm matches. Clone size is shown for a subset of rows, as once, few, many or a class of expanded clone.

>TRBV10-2|TRBJ2-5|few|TRBD2
TGCGCCAGCGGACTAGCGGGAGTCCCAGAGACCCAGTACTTC
CASGLAGVPETQYF
>TRBV7-6|TRBJ2-5|few|TRBD1
TGTGCCAGCAGCCCCCGACAGGGTCCAGAGACCCAGTACTTC
CASSPRQGPETQYF
>TRBV5-6|TRBJ1-4|few|TRBD1
TGTGCCAGCAGTCTTCCGGGACAGGGAGGCGAAAAACTGTTTTTT
CASSLPGQGGEKLFF
>TRBV29-1|TRBJ2-7|.|TRBD2
TGCAGCGTTGGGCTAGCGGGAGGGCCAAGCTCCTACGAGCAGTACTTC
CSVGLAGGPSSYEQYF
>TRBV28|TRBJ1-2|.|TRBD1
TGTGCCAGCAGTTTGGGCGGACAGGACTATGGCTACACCTTC
CASSLGGQDYGYTF
>TRBV20-1|TRBJ2-1|few|.
TGCAGTGCCCCCGTGCGGGGAAATGAGCAGTTCTTC
CSAPVRGNEQFF
>TRBV13|TRBJ1-6|.|TRBD1
TGTGCCAGCAGGCTTGCTCAGGGGGAAGGCAATTCACCCCTCCACTTT
CASRLAQGEGNSPLHF
>TRBV28|TRBJ2-5|.|TRBD1
TGTGCCAGCAGTCCTAGGGGACAGGGAGGAGAGACCCAGTACTTC
CASSPRGQGGETQYF
>TRBV4-2|TRBJ1-2|few|.
TGTGCCAGCAGCCAAGCCCGACGAGGGGAAGATGGCTACACCTTC
CASSQARRGEDGYTF
>TRBV20-1|TRBJ1-6|few|TRBD1
TGCAGTGCTGAGGAAAACAGGGGCACCTATAATTCACCCCTCCACTTT
CSAEENRGTYNSPLHF
>TRBV20-1|TRBJ1-6|.|TRBD1
TGCAGTGCAACCGACCGGGACAGCTTCAGCTCCTATAATTCACCCCTCCACTTT
CSATDRDSFSSYNSPLHF
>TRBV6-1|TRBJ1-2|.|.
TGTGCCAGCAGTGAAAAGGGGTACTATGGCTACACCTTC
CASSEKGYYGYTF
>TRBV7-2|TRBJ1-5|.|.
TGTGCCAGCAGCCCCCAGAGGGGTTATCAGCCCCAGCATTTT
CASSPQRGYQPQHF
>TRBV27|TRBJ2-7|.|TRBD2
TGTGCCAGCACCAGCTTAGCGGGAGTCTACGAGCAGTACTTC
CASTSLAGVYEQYF
>TRBV2|TRBJ1-5|.|TRBD1
TGTGCCAGCAATCCGGACAGGTCTCATCAGCCCCAGCATTTT
CASNPDRSHQPQHF
>TRBV11-2|TRBJ2-7|few|TRBD1
TGTGCCAGCAGCGAAAGGGGGTCTAGGGGGCCCTACGAGCAGTACTTC
CASSERGSRGPYEQYF
>TRBV6-5|TRBJ1-1|.|TRBD1
TGTGCCAGCAGTTACCACTCGGACAGGCTGAACACTGAAGCTTTCTTT
CASSYHSDRLNTEAFF
>TRBV7-9|TRBJ2-1|.|TRBD2
TGTGCCAGCAGCTTAGTTCAGGGAGGGGATGAGCAGTTCTTC
CASSLVQGGDEQFF
>TRBV7-8|TRBJ1-1|.|.
TGTGCCAGCAGCTTCCCGGCGGGCAGGGACACTGAAGCTTTCTTT
CASSFPAGRDTEAFF
>TRBV9|TRBJ1-2|.|.
TGTGCCAGCAGCGTAGGGGCAGAGAACTATGGCTACACCTTC
CASSVGAENYGYTF
>TRBV12-3/TRBV12-4|TRBJ2-3|few|TRBD2
TGTGCCAGCAGGGGACTAGCGGGGGATCCCGCAGATACGCAGTATTTT
CASRGLAGDPADTQYF
>TRBV5-1|TRBJ1-1|few|.
TGCGCCAGCAGCTTGGGTTTTCAGAACACTGAAGCTTTCTTT
CASSLGFQNTEAFF
>TRBV6-5|TRBJ1-6|.|.
TGTGCCAGCAGTTACTCCGACAGGCATAATTCACCCCTCCACTTT
CASSYSDRHNSPLHF
>TRBV6-4|TRBJ2-2|.|TRBD2
TGTGCCAGCAGTGAGCGGGGGGGCGACACCGGGGAGCTGTTTTTT
CASSERGGDTGELFF
>TRBV5-1|TRBJ2-7|.|TRBD2
TGCGCCAGCAGGTCCCCCAGCGGGAGTGGGGAGCAGTACTTC
CASRSPSGSGEQYF
>TRBV6-1|TRBJ2-3|.|.
TGTGCCAGCAGCCACGGGAGTCCCACAGATACGCAGTATTTT
CASSHGSPTDTQYF
>TRBV27|TRBJ2-7|.|TRBD1
TGTGCCAGCAGTCCCTTCCCCCTCTACAAGGGGGCTATCTACGAGCAGTACTTC
CASSPFPLYKGAIYEQYF
>TRBV28|TRBJ2-5|.|.
TGTGCCAGCAGTTTGGTGGGAGTGGGGGCCGTCCCGGAGACCCAGTACTTC
CASSLVGVGAVPETQYF
>TRBV12-3/TRBV12-4|TRBJ1-6|few|.
TGTGCCAGCAGTTTAGGTGCCGGGAATTCACCCCTCCACTTT
CASSLGAGNSPLHF
>TRBV7-2|TRBJ2-3|few|.
TGTGCCAGCAGCTTAGAGGGTAGCGGCCAGGGGACGCAGTATTTT
CASSLEGSGQGTQYF
>TRBV6-1|TRBJ1-2|.|.
TGTGCCAGCAGTGTGGGGGGGGGAGGCTATGGCTACACCTTC
CASSVGGGGYGYTF
>TRBV7-9|TRBJ2-2|.|.
TGTGCCAGCAGGACGGACGGCACGAACACCGGGGAGCTGTTTTTT
CASRTDGTNTGELFF
>TRBV5-1|TRBJ1-1|.|.
TGCGCCAGCACTAATCTCCCGAACACTGAAGCTTTCTTT
CASTNLPNTEAFF
>TRBV27|TRBJ1-2|.|.
TGTGCCAGCAGTCTGGTTGGTGGAAACTATGGCTACACCTTC
CASSLVGGNYGYTF
>TRBV5-4|TRBJ2-7|many|TRBD1
TGTGCCAGCAGCTCACGGACAGGGAATAACGAGCAGTACTTC
CASSSRTGNNEQYF
>TRBV6-6|TRBJ2-7|many|.
TGTGCCAGCGCTCCGCGGGATATCTCCTACGAGCAGTACTTC
CASAPRDISYEQYF
>TRBV5-6|TRBJ2-1|.|TRBD2
TGTGCCAGCAGCTTCCGGACTAGCGGGAAGGGTAGGAATGAGCAGTTCTTC
CASSFRTSGKGRNEQFF
>TRBV5-1|TRBJ2-2|few|.
TGCGCCAGCAGCTTGCAGCTTTTGAACACCGGGGAGCTGTTTTTT
CASSLQLLNTGELFF
>TRBV6-6|TRBJ2-1|few|.
TGTGCCAGCACCCGGGGATTCAATGAGCAGTTCTTC
CASTRGFNEQFF
>TRBV11-2|TRBJ2-5|.|.
TGTGCCAGCAGCAGGGGACCGCACTTGGAGACCCAGTACTTC
CASSRGPHLETQYF
>TRBV11-2|TRBJ2-2|.|TRBD2
TGTGCCAGCACTAGCGGGGGGCCGAACACCGGGGAGCTGTTTTTT
CASTSGGPNTGELFF
>TRBV27|TRBJ1-6|.|.
TGTGCCAGCAGTGTCTTTGGAGGGGATAATTCACCCCTCCACTTT
CASSVFGGDNSPLHF
>TRBV11-2|TRBJ2-7|few|TRBD1
TGTGCCAGCAGCTTAGACCCGGGACAGGGTTACGAGCAGTACTTC
CASSLDPGQGYEQYF
>TRBV6-5|TRBJ1-1|few|.
TGTGCCAGCAGTTATCCCGGGACCTATGAAGCTTTCTTT
CASSYPGTYEAFF
>TRBV7-9|TRBJ1-6|.|.
TGTGCCAGCAGCGGCACAGGGTCGGGGTATAATTCACCCCTCCACTTT
CASSGTGSGYNSPLHF
>TRBV6-1|TRBJ2-7|.|.
TGTGCCAGCGGATGGTTCAAGGGGCAGTACTTC
CASGWFKGQYF